This T cell receptor (beta chain) stems from a study of T cell responses to AZD1222 COVID-19 vaccine. Across the whole study: Investigators merged groups given second doses at roughly 4 or roughly 12 weeks.

Concerning this clone itself: No antigen is known for it.

Sequencing was performed with immunoSEQ multiplex PCR; in TCRdb, only in-frame clones are kept and a portion is missing. The sample yields 150,000 to 200,000 clones, around 94% seen once. This CDR3 has 12 residues. The germline V gene has CDR1 MNHNY and CDR2 SVGAGI (reference sequence). Deletions cut 7 bases from V and 6 bases from J, with 12 bases between. Study-wide results and caveats: Nearly half of the spike-specific TCRs reportedly recognize variant regions that carry no mutations. Spike was spanned by vaccine-associated CD4 TCRs, with dominance at 160-218 and 743-854. Baseline seropositivity characterized only six AZD1222 recipients.

The starting material was peripheral blood, obtained on day 0 of AZD1222 vaccination. The chain employs TRBV6-6 and TRBJ1-1, with D tentatively TRBD1 (5 bases). The receptor comes from an adult in good health. The CDR3 is CASITRVAEAFF. As DNA, the CDR3 is TGTGCCAGCATCACCAGGGTGGCTGAAGCTTTCTTT.